The entry below describes one T cell receptor beta chain. Its specificity is unknown. This record belongs to a study of graft-versus-host responses after intestinal transplantation. For the study at large: Multivisceral, liver-intestinal, or isolated intestinal transplants were received by the recipients.

General study results and limits: GvH clones turned up in recipient marrow; some had shown up first in ileum or blood. Allograft graft-versus-host to host-versus-graft clonal ratios ran high in patients with graft-donor T cell macrochimerism.

Trimming removed 1 base at V and 4 bases at J, with 7 bases between. The CDR3 totals 13 residues. CDR1 is LNHDA and CDR2 is SQIVND in the germline V gene (reference sequence). TCRdb's table, derived via immunoSEQ multiplex PCR, lists solely in-frame clones and lacks some. This repertoire shows 80,000 to 95,000 clones, 85% to 95% found once; its top ten account for 1.5% to 2%. V usage is TRBV19 and J usage is TRBJ1-1; the D gene is possibly TRBD1 (6 bases). The source is a human donor who received an intestinal transplant. Source: unstimulated CD8+ T cells sorted from spleen or lymph node cells, taken before intestinal transplant. The chain's CDR3 is CASSIVGGTEAFF. As DNA, the CDR3 is TGTGCCAGTAGTATAGTAGGGGGCACTGAAGCTTTCTTT.